Listed below are T cell receptor beta chains from one sample, sequenced in a study of CD8+ T cells in alopecia areata. Produced via immunoSEQ multiplex PCR; TCRdb's table is partial and in-frame only. The data show 93,000 or so clones, over 75% seen once. The source material was CD8+ T cells sorted from blood, sampled around week 31, from a patient treated with tofacitinib. The receptors stem from a human donor with alopecia areata. Both conserved end residues are part of each CDR3. A D gene is named only where the DNA matches it firmly. The listing skips clone size in some rows; elsewhere it reads once, few, many or a size class.

DNA: TGTGCCAGCGTAGACAGTTCCTACGAGCAGTACTTC
CDR3: CASVDSSYEQYF
size: -
D: -
J: TRBJ2-7
V: TRBV6-1

DNA: TGTGCCAGCACCGGGAAGGTCATATACTTC
CDR3: CASTGKVIYF
size: -
D: -
J: TRBJ2-5
V: TRBV2

DNA: TGTGCCAGCAGTTTCCGAGCGGGCGGTTACAATGAGCAGTTCTTC
CDR3: CASSFRAGGYNEQFF
size: -
D: -
J: TRBJ2-1
V: TRBV27

DNA: TGTGCCAGTAGTAGCAAAGCGGGAGCTTGGAATGAGCAGTTCTTC
CDR3: CASSSKAGAWNEQFF
size: once
D: TRBD2
J: TRBJ2-1
V: TRBV19

DNA: TGTGCCAGCAGGGTTAGCGGGAACACCGGGGAGCTGTTTTTT
CDR3: CASRVSGNTGELFF
size: -
D: -
J: TRBJ2-2
V: TRBV27

DNA: TGTGCCAGCAACGTAGCGGGAGAGAACACCGGGGAGCTGTTTTTT
CDR3: CASNVAGENTGELFF
size: -
D: TRBD2
J: TRBJ2-2
V: TRBV7-9

DNA: TGTGCCAGTACCGACGCTCTAGCGGGAGGATATAATGAGCAGTTCTTC
CDR3: CASTDALAGGYNEQFF
size: -
D: TRBD2
J: TRBJ2-1
V: TRBV19

DNA: TGTGCCAGCAGTGAAATGACAGGGGGCCTCACAGATACGCAGTATTTT
CDR3: CASSEMTGGLTDTQYF
size: -
D: TRBD1
J: TRBJ2-3
V: TRBV2

DNA: TGTGCCAGCAGCCCTAAGCCCGGCGGGATGAGTGGCTACACCTTC
CDR3: CASSPKPGGMSGYTF
size: -
D: -
J: TRBJ1-2
V: TRBV7-3

DNA: TGCGCCAGCAGCTTGGGACAGGGGGCAGATACGCAGTATTTT
CDR3: CASSLGQGADTQYF
size: -
D: TRBD1
J: TRBJ2-3
V: TRBV5-1

DNA: TGTGCCAGCAGCCCTTCCGGGAAGAGGAGGACTGAAGCTTTCTTT
CDR3: CASSPSGKRRTEAFF
size: few
D: -
J: TRBJ1-1
V: TRBV5-4

DNA: TGTGCCAGCAGCGCGGACTCCCTGGAGCAGTACTTC
CDR3: CASSADSLEQYF
size: -
D: -
J: TRBJ2-7
V: TRBV5-6

DNA: TGCAGCGTTGAAGAAGTGACAGGGCCCAACTACGAGCAGTACTTC
CDR3: CSVEEVTGPNYEQYF
size: -
D: TRBD1
J: TRBJ2-7
V: TRBV29-1

DNA: TGCAGCGTTGACCCCTTAGGACGACAAAACAATGAGCAGTTCTTC
CDR3: CSVDPLGRQNNEQFF
size: -
D: -
J: TRBJ2-1
V: TRBV29-1

DNA: TGTGCCAGCAGTGAAAGCCCGGACAGGGCCGCTGAAAAACTGTTTTTT
CDR3: CASSESPDRAAEKLFF
size: -
D: TRBD1
J: TRBJ1-4
V: TRBV2

DNA: TGTGCCAGCAGTTACTCGAACCAGAACGAGCAGTACTTC
CDR3: CASSYSNQNEQYF
size: -
D: -
J: TRBJ2-7
V: TRBV6-5

DNA: TGTGCCCTGCTAGGCCAGAGCTCCTACGAGCAGTACTTC
CDR3: CALLGQSSYEQYF
size: -
D: -
J: TRBJ2-7
V: TRBV2

DNA: TGTGCCAGGGGTTCGGTAGCGGGCAATGAGCAGTTCTTC
CDR3: CARGSVAGNEQFF
size: -
D: TRBD2
J: TRBJ2-1
V: TRBV7-9

DNA: TGTGCCAGCAGTGAAAGGCGGGGGGCCGTCTACAATGAGCAGTTCTTC
CDR3: CASSERRGAVYNEQFF
size: -
D: TRBD2
J: TRBJ2-1
V: TRBV2

DNA: TGTGCCAGCAGCTTAGGAGGCACCGGGGAGCTGTTTTTT
CDR3: CASSLGGTGELFF
size: -
D: -
J: TRBJ2-2
V: TRBV7-6